This section outlines one T cell receptor (beta chain) sequence together with its context. This sample's treatment: around 19 received Ad26.COV2.S at low or high dose, single or two shots; 5 received placebo; per-sample allocation not given. At day 63 after the first vaccine or placebo injection, samples were drawn. This sample is part of a study of Ad26.COV2.S vaccination and SARS-CoV-2 variants. Generated by immunoSEQ multiplex PCR, the TCRdb table keeps only in-frame clones and is missing some. This sample yields 300,000 to 400,000 clones, of which almost 90% are seen a single time; 5% to 6.5% belongs to the top ten. CDR1 and CDR2 (germline): SGHTA, FQGNSA. The J segment lost 3 bases and the V segment lost 1 base, leaving 4 bases of the junction unmatched. This CDR3 region has 15 residues.

The rearrangement joins TRBV7-2 to TRBJ2-7; 9 bases line up with TRBD2. The receptor comes from a person between 18 and 65 years old who received the Ad26.COV2.S COVID-19 vaccine or a placebo. This specimen was peripheral blood, taken in a trial of Ad26.COV2.S vaccine versus placebo. The CDR3 loop reads CASSLGLADRYEQYV. CDR3 DNA: TGTGCCAGCAGCTTAGGACTAGCGGACCGCTACGAGCAGTACGTC.